This TCR beta chain was documented in a study of OX40 agonist ivuxolimab in advanced cancers. Study background: Ivuxolimab, an agonist antibody against OX40 (CD134), was given to patients.

Profiling relied on immunoSEQ multiplex PCR, and the TCRdb table lists in-frame clones only, not all of them. Among fewer than 95,000 clones listed, approximately 90% were seen once. This clonotype was sampled from an adult with an advanced solid tumor such as melanoma, head and neck, liver or kidney cancer. This material consisted of CD4+ or CD8+ T cells sorted from blood, taken in a trial of the OX40 agonist ivuxolimab.

Written as DNA, the CDR3 is TGTGCCAGCAGCTTACCTGTAGCGGGGCTAAACACTGAAGCTTTCTTT. Its translation: CASSLPVAGLNTEAFF. This rearrangement joins TRBV11-2 to TRBJ1-1; the D gene is possibly TRBD1 (5 bases). Germline V lookup: CDR1 SGHAT, CDR2 FQNNGV. The CDR3 totals 16 residues. V gave up 2 bases and J gave up 2 bases, with 15 bases separating them.